This is a list of T cell receptor beta chains from one sample in a study of cytomegalovirus exposure and HLA in healthy donors. The method was immunoSEQ multiplex PCR; TCRdb's version includes in-frame clones alone and lacks a portion of them. The sample has some 170,000 clones; roughly 80% are singletons. The sample consisted of PBMCs. These receptor sequences come from a woman in her late teens or twenties in good health and CMV-seropositive. Each CDR3 is given with its conserved first and last residue. Each record gives: CDR3 DNA, CDR3 protein, J gene, CDR3 length, V gene, clone size, D gene. The D gene is left open where the match is weak. Clone size is stated in some rows and not others, as once, few, many or a class when expanded.

DNA: TGCGCCAGCAGCCTTCGTCCGGGACAGGGGGATACGCAGTATTTT; CDR3: CASSLRPGQGDTQYF; J: TRBJ2-3; length: 15; V: TRBV5-1; size: -; D: TRBD1
DNA: TGCAGCGCCGAACAGGGGTCTGAAACCCAGTACTTC; CDR3: CSAEQGSETQYF; J: TRBJ2-5; length: 12; V: TRBV29-1; size: -; D: TRBD1
DNA: TGTGCCATCAGTGTGGGAGGGAAACAGCCCCAGCATTTT; CDR3: CAISVGGKQPQHF; J: TRBJ1-5; length: 13; V: TRBV10-3; size: -; D: -
DNA: TGTGCCAGCTCTAGCGGGGACAATGAGCAGTTCTTC; CDR3: CASSSGDNEQFF; J: TRBJ2-1; length: 12; V: TRBV5-4; size: -; D: TRBD2
DNA: TGTGCCAGCAGCCCCACGGTAAAGGCGGGGGGGCCTCTCACAGATACGCAGTATTTT; CDR3: CASSPTVKAGGPLTDTQYF; J: TRBJ2-3; length: 19; V: TRBV7-2; size: -; D: TRBD2
DNA: TGTGCCAGCCAGACAGGGAACAATCAGCCCCAGCATTTT; CDR3: CASQTGNNQPQHF; J: TRBJ1-5; length: 13; V: TRBV2; size: few; D: TRBD1
DNA: TGTGCCAGCAGCAGGGGTGTGTTAGGAAACACCATATATTTT; CDR3: CASSRGVLGNTIYF; J: TRBJ1-3; length: 14; V: TRBV6-5; size: -; D: -
DNA: TGTGCCAGCACCTCGGGACAGGGTGAAACTGAAGCTTTCTTT; CDR3: CASTSGQGETEAFF; J: TRBJ1-1; length: 14; V: TRBV21-1; size: -; D: -
DNA: TGCGCCAGCAGCCAAGAACGCCCAACGACAGGGGGAGGGATGGAGACCCAGTACTTC; CDR3: CASSQERPTTGGGMETQYF; J: TRBJ2-5; length: 19; V: TRBV4-1; size: -; D: TRBD1
DNA: TGTGCCAGCGGATCCGCTAGCGGGGGGCAAGAGACCCAGTACTTC; CDR3: CASGSASGGQETQYF; J: TRBJ2-5; length: 15; V: TRBV11-2; size: -; D: TRBD2
DNA: TGTGCCAGCCGGGGGACCGGCTCCTACGAGCAGTACTTC; CDR3: CASRGTGSYEQYF; J: TRBJ2-7; length: 13; V: TRBV5-6; size: -; D: -
DNA: TGTGCCAGCAGCCCCCAGGGGTGGTCACCCCTCCACTTT; CDR3: CASSPQGWSPLHF; J: TRBJ1-6; length: 13; V: TRBV9; size: -; D: -
DNA: TGTGCCAGCAGCTTGGGACTCGCGGGGGGAGGAGAGACCCAGTACTTC; CDR3: CASSLGLAGGGETQYF; J: TRBJ2-5; length: 16; V: TRBV5-6; size: -; D: TRBD2
DNA: TGTGCCAGCAGACGAGGCTGGGGGACAGGGTACACTGAAGCTTTCTTT; CDR3: CASRRGWGTGYTEAFF; J: TRBJ1-1; length: 16; V: TRBV9; size: -; D: TRBD1
DNA: TGTGCCAGCACTCAGGCACCGAACACTGAAGCTTTCTTT; CDR3: CASTQAPNTEAFF; J: TRBJ1-1; length: 13; V: TRBV28; size: -; D: -
DNA: TGTGCCAGCAACGAGGGATCTCAGGATACGCAGTATTTT; CDR3: CASNEGSQDTQYF; J: TRBJ2-3; length: 13; V: TRBV9; size: -; D: -
DNA: TGTGCCAGCAGTGTTCGGCGGGGGGCTAGCACCGGGGAGCTGTTTTTT; CDR3: CASSVRRGASTGELFF; J: TRBJ2-2; length: 16; V: TRBV2; size: -; D: TRBD2
DNA: TGTGCCAGCAGCCCCCGGGAGTTAGCCAAAAACATTCAGTACTTC; CDR3: CASSPRELAKNIQYF; J: TRBJ2-4; length: 15; V: TRBV27; size: -; D: -
DNA: TGTGCCAGCAGCCCCCGCCGGGAGACCCAGTACTTC; CDR3: CASSPRRETQYF; J: TRBJ2-5; length: 12; V: TRBV5-6; size: -; D: -
DNA: TGTGCCAGCAACCACAGGGGGCCCATTTCCACTGAAGCTTTCTTT; CDR3: CASNHRGPISTEAFF; J: TRBJ1-1; length: 15; V: TRBV6-4; size: -; D: TRBD1
DNA: TGTGCCAGCAGCTTAGCCGGGTTCACAGATACGCAGTATTTT; CDR3: CASSLAGFTDTQYF; J: TRBJ2-3; length: 14; V: TRBV5-6; size: -; D: -
DNA: TGTGCCAGCAGCGACCCCGGGACAGGGATTTACGAGCAGTACTTC; CDR3: CASSDPGTGIYEQYF; J: TRBJ2-7; length: 15; V: TRBV5-4; size: -; D: TRBD1
DNA: TGCGCCAGCAGCCAAGAGGCGGGATTGCGGGAGACCCAGTACTTC; CDR3: CASSQEAGLRETQYF; J: TRBJ2-5; length: 15; V: TRBV5-1; size: few; D: -
DNA: TGTGCCAGCAGCCTCGGACTAGCGGGGGGCCAAGAGACCCAGTACTTC; CDR3: CASSLGLAGGQETQYF; J: TRBJ2-5; length: 16; V: TRBV7-2; size: -; D: TRBD2
DNA: TGTGCCAGCAGCTTAGACGGGACAGTTTCCTCCTACGAGCAGTACTTC; CDR3: CASSLDGTVSSYEQYF; J: TRBJ2-7; length: 16; V: TRBV11-2; size: -; D: TRBD1
DNA: TGTGCCAGCAGCTTGGACTCGGGGGGATTTAATTCACCCCTCCACTTT; CDR3: CASSLDSGGFNSPLHF; J: TRBJ1-6; length: 16; V: TRBV5-6; size: -; D: -
DNA: TGTGCCAGCAGCGTCTTTAGCGGCAGCTCTGGGGCCAACGTCCTGACTTTC; CDR3: CASSVFSGSSGANVLTF; J: TRBJ2-6; length: 17; V: TRBV9; size: few; D: -
DNA: TGTGCCAGCAGCTCACAGGGGGGGGAGCCCCAGCATTTT; CDR3: CASSSQGGEPQHF; J: TRBJ1-5; length: 13; V: TRBV7-9; size: -; D: TRBD1
DNA: TGTGCCAGCAGTTTCGGGGAAGGCTATGGCTACACCTTC; CDR3: CASSFGEGYGYTF; J: TRBJ1-2; length: 13; V: TRBV27; size: -; D: -
DNA: TGTGCCAGCAGCTTAGTGGCTAGCGTGAACACCGGGGAGCTGTTTTTT; CDR3: CASSLVASVNTGELFF; J: TRBJ2-2; length: 16; V: TRBV7-7; size: few; D: -
DNA: TGTGCCAGCAGCTTAGTACGTCTAGCGGGGGCCTCCTACGAGCAGTACTTC; CDR3: CASSLVRLAGASYEQYF; J: TRBJ2-7; length: 17; V: TRBV7-9; size: -; D: TRBD2
DNA: TGTGCCACCAGCAGAAGACTAGAGGAGACCCAGTACTTC; CDR3: CATSRRLEETQYF; J: TRBJ2-5; length: 13; V: TRBV15; size: -; D: -
DNA: TGTGCCAGCAGCATAAGGAGGGCTAATGAAAAACTGTTTTTT; CDR3: CASSIRRANEKLFF; J: TRBJ1-4; length: 14; V: TRBV7-9; size: -; D: -
DNA: TGTGCCAGCAGCTTCCTAGTTCGGGGGGAGCAGTACTTC; CDR3: CASSFLVRGEQYF; J: TRBJ2-7; length: 13; V: TRBV13; size: -; D: -
DNA: TGTGCCATTACCCGGGACAGGGATTACAATGAGCAGTTCTTC; CDR3: CAITRDRDYNEQFF; J: TRBJ2-1; length: 14; V: TRBV10-3; size: -; D: TRBD1
DNA: TGCGCCAGCAGCTTCCCAGGGGAAGAGACCCAGTACTTC; CDR3: CASSFPGEETQYF; J: TRBJ2-5; length: 13; V: TRBV5-1; size: -; D: -
DNA: TGTGCCAGTAGTATTGCAGGGAACAATCAGCCCCAGCATTTT; CDR3: CASSIAGNNQPQHF; J: TRBJ1-5; length: 14; V: TRBV19; size: -; D: -
DNA: TGTGCCAGCAGAACACCCCGGGGCTCCTACAATGAGCAGTTCTTC; CDR3: CASRTPRGSYNEQFF; J: TRBJ2-1; length: 15; V: TRBV5-6; size: -; D: -
DNA: TGTGCCAGCAGCTTGAGCCGGTGGAACATTCAGTACTTC; CDR3: CASSLSRWNIQYF; J: TRBJ2-4; length: 13; V: TRBV7-9; size: few; D: -
DNA: TGTGCCAGCAGGAATGACAGGAACCAAGAGACCCAGTACTTC; CDR3: CASRNDRNQETQYF; J: TRBJ2-5; length: 14; V: TRBV2; size: -; D: -
DNA: TGTGCCAGTAGTGCTCTGGGCAGGGCGAACACCGGGGAGCTGTTTTTT; CDR3: CASSALGRANTGELFF; J: TRBJ2-2; length: 16; V: TRBV19; size: -; D: -
DNA: TGTGCCAGCAGCCAAGAACTAGCGGGAGCGAACACCGGGGAGCTGTTTTTT; CDR3: CASSQELAGANTGELFF; J: TRBJ2-2; length: 17; V: TRBV14; size: few; D: TRBD2
DNA: TGCGCCAGCAGTCCTACGGGGGGGCCCAGCTCCTACGAGCAGTACTTC; CDR3: CASSPTGGPSSYEQYF; J: TRBJ2-7; length: 16; V: TRBV5-1; size: -; D: TRBD2
DNA: TGTGCCAGCAGCCCAATAAAGGGGTCGGGCTACACCTTC; CDR3: CASSPIKGSGYTF; J: TRBJ1-2; length: 13; V: TRBV7-7; size: -; D: -
DNA: TGTGCCAGCTCCCAGGACAGGCCCGAGCAGTACTTC; CDR3: CASSQDRPEQYF; J: TRBJ2-7; length: 12; V: TRBV18; size: -; D: TRBD1
DNA: TGTGCCAGCAGGCCCAGTGGGGCCGGGGGAGGCTACACCTTC; CDR3: CASRPSGAGGGYTF; J: TRBJ1-2; length: 14; V: TRBV2; size: -; D: -
DNA: TGTGCCAGCAGTTCCACGGACAGGGGGCTTAACAATGAGCAGTTCTTC; CDR3: CASSSTDRGLNNEQFF; J: TRBJ2-1; length: 16; V: TRBV6-5; size: few; D: TRBD1
DNA: TGTGCCACCAGCCCTAGTACGGGACTCCTCTCTGATGCGCAGTACTTC; CDR3: CATSPSTGLLSDAQYF; J: TRBJ2-7; length: 16; V: TRBV15; size: -; D: -
DNA: TGCGCCAGCAGCCTACCAGGGGTAACTAATGAAAAACTGTTTTTT; CDR3: CASSLPGVTNEKLFF; J: TRBJ1-4; length: 15; V: TRBV4-1; size: -; D: -
DNA: TGTGCTAGTGGTTTAGTCAGACAGGGGCTCTCCTGGCCCTACGAGCAGTACTTC; CDR3: CASGLVRQGLSWPYEQYF; J: TRBJ2-7; length: 18; V: TRBV12-5; size: -; D: TRBD1
DNA: TGTGCCAGCACCCCTCTTGGCGGGGGGGCACAGACCCAGTACTTC; CDR3: CASTPLGGGAQTQYF; J: TRBJ2-5; length: 15; V: TRBV27; size: -; D: TRBD2
DNA: TGCAGCGTCCCTACCGGACAGGGGAATGGCTACACCTTC; CDR3: CSVPTGQGNGYTF; J: TRBJ1-2; length: 13; V: TRBV29-1; size: -; D: TRBD1
DNA: TGTGCCAGTAGTTTCCCGACAGCAGGATTTTCGGGCACTGAAGCTTTCTTT; CDR3: CASSFPTAGFSGTEAFF; J: TRBJ1-1; length: 17; V: TRBV19; size: -; D: -
DNA: TGTGCCAGCAGTTTATTGAGGTCAGGGTGGAATCAGCCCCAGCATTTT; CDR3: CASSLLRSGWNQPQHF; J: TRBJ1-5; length: 16; V: TRBV28; size: -; D: -
DNA: TGTGCCATCAGCCCGGGACTAGCGGGGCCGAGCTCCTACGAGCAGTACTTC; CDR3: CAISPGLAGPSSYEQYF; J: TRBJ2-7; length: 17; V: TRBV10-3; size: -; D: TRBD2
DNA: TGTGCCAGCAGTTTCGGGAGACACCGGGTTCCCCTCCACTTT; CDR3: CASSFGRHRVPLHF; J: TRBJ1-6; length: 14; V: TRBV27; size: few; D: -
DNA: TGTGCCAGCAGCTTAGCCACAGGGGGCGTCTCTGGAAACACCATATATTTT; CDR3: CASSLATGGVSGNTIYF; J: TRBJ1-3; length: 17; V: TRBV7-2; size: few; D: TRBD1